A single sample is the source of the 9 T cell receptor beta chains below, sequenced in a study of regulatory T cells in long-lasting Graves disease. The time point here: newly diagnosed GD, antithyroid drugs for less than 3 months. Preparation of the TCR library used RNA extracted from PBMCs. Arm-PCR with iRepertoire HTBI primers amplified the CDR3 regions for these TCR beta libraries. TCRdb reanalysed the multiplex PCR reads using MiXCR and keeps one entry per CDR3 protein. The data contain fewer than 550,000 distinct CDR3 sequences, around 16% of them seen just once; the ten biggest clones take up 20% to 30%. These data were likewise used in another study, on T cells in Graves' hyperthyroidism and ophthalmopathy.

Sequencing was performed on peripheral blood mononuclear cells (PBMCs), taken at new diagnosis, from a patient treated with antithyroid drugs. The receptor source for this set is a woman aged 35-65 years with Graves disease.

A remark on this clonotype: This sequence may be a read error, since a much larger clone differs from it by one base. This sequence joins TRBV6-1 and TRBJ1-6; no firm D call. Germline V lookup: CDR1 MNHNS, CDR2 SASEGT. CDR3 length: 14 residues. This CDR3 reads CATLFASYNSPLRF. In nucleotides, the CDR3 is TGTGCCACCCTGTTTGCATCCTATAATTCACCCCTCCGCTTT.

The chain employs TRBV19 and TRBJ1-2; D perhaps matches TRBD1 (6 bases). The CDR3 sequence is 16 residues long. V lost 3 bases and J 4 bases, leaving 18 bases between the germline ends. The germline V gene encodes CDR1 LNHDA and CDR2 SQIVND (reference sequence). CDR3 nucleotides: TGTGCCAGTAGTATTGGAGGGGGGCAGGCCTTCTATGGCTACACCTTC. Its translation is CASSIGGGQAFYGYTF.

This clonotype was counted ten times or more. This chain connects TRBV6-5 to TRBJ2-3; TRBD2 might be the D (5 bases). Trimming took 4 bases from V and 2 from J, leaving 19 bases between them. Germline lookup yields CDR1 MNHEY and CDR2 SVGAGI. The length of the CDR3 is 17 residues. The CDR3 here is CASSSLQSRGFTDTQYF. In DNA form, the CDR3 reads TGTGCCAGCAGTTCCCTGCAATCACGCGGGTTCACAGATACGCAGTATTTT.

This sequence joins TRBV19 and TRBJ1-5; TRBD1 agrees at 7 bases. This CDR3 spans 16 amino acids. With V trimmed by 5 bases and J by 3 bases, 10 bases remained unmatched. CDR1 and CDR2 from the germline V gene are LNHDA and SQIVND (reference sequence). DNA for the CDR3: TGTGCCAGTAGTCCCAGGCACAGGGGTATCAATCAGCCCCAGCATTTT. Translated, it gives CASSPRHRGINQPQHF.

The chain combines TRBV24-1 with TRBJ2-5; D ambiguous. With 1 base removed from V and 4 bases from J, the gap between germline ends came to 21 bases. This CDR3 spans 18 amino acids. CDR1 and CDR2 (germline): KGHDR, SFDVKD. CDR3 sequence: CATSDFRSLRDGLETQYF. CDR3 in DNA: TGTGCCACCAGTGATTTTAGGTCTTTAAGGGATGGGTTAGAGACCCAGTACTTC.

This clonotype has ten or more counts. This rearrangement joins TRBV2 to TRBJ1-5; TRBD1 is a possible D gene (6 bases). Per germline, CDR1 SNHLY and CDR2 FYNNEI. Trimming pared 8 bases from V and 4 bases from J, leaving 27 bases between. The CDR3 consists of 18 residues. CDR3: CASGLSLQGGGENQPQHF. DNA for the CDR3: TGTGCCAGCGGTCTTAGTCTACAGGGAGGTGGCGAGAATCAGCCCCAGCATTTT.

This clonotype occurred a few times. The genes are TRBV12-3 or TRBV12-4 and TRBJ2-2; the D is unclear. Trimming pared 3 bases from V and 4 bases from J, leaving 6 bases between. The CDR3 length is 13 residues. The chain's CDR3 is CASSFVGTGELFF. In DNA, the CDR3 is TGTGCCAGCAGTTTTGTTGGCACCGGGGAGCTGTTTTTT.

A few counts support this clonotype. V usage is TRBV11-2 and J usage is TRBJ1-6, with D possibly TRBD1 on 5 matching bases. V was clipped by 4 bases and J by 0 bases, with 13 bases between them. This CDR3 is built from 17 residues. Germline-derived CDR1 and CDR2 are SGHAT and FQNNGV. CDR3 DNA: TGTGCCAGCAGCTCCCCACGGGGCTTCTCCTATAATTCACCCCTCCACTTT. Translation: CASSSPRGFSYNSPLHF.

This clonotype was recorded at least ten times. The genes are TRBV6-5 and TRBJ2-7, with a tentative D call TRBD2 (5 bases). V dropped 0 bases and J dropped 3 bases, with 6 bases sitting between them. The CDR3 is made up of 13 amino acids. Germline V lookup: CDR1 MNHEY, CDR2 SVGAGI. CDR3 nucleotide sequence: TGTGCCAGCAGTTACTCGGCGGGCTACGAGCAGTACTTC. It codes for CASSYSAGYEQYF.